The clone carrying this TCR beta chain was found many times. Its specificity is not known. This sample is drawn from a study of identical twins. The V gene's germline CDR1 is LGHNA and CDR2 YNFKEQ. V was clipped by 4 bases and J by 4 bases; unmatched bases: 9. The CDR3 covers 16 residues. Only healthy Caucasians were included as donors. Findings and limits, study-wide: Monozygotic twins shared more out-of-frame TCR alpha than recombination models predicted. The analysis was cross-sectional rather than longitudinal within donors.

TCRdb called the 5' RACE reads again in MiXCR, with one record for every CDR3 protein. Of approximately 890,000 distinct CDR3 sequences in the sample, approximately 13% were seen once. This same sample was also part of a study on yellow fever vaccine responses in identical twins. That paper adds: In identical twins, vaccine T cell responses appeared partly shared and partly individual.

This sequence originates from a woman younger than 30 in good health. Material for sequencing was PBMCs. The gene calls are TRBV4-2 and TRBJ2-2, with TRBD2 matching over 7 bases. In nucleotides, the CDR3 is TGTGCCAGCAGCCCACCGGGGGGAGCCCTCACCGGGGAGCTGTTTTTT. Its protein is CASSPPGGALTGELFF.